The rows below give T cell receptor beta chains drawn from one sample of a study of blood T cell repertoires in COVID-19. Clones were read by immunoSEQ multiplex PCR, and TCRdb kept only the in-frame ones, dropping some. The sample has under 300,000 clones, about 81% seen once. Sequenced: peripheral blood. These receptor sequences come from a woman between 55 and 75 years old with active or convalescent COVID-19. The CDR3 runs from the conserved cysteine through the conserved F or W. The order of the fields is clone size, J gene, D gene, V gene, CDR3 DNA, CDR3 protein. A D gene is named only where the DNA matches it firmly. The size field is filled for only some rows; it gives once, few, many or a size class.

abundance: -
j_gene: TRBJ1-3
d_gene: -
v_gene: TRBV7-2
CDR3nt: TGTGCCAGCAGCTTGTCCCAGGGCCTTTCCTCTGGAAACACCATATATTTT
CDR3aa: CASSLSQGLSSGNTIYF

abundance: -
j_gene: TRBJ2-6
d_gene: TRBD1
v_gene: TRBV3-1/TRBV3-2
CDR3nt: TGTGCCAGCAGCCAAAGGGGGCCGGGACAGGGGCTTGTATACTCTGGGGCCAACGTCCTGACTTTC
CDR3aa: CASSQRGPGQGLVYSGANVLTF

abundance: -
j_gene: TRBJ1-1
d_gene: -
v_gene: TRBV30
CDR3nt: TGTGCCTGGACTAACAGGGTTGCTGAAGCTTTCTTT
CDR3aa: CAWTNRVAEAFF

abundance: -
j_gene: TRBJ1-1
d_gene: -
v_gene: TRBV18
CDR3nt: TGTGCCAGCTCACCCACGGGGGGAGCTTACACTGAAGCTTTCTTT
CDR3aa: CASSPTGGAYTEAFF

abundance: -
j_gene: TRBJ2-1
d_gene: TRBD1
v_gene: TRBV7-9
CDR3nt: TGTGCCAGCAGGCAGGGGACAGGTGCAAACGAGCAGTTCTTC
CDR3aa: CASRQGTGANEQFF

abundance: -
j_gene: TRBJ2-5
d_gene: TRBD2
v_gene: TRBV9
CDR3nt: TGTGCCAGCAGCGTAGAGGCGGTAGCGGGGGGCCAAGAGACCCAGTACTTC
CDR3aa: CASSVEAVAGGQETQYF

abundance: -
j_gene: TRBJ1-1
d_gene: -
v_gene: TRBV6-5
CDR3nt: TGTGCCAGCACCCACGCGGGGAGGGGGACTGAAGCTTTCTTT
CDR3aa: CASTHAGRGTEAFF

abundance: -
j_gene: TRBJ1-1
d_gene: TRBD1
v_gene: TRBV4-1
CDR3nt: TGCGCCAGCAGCCAGCCCAAGACAGGGAACGATCGGAACACTGAAGCTTTCTTT
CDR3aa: CASSQPKTGNDRNTEAFF

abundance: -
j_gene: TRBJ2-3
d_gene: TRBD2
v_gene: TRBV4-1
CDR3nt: TGCGCCAGCAGCCAAGATCGGGCTTTACGGGTTGGGGGGGCAGATACGCAGTATTTT
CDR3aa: CASSQDRALRVGGADTQYF

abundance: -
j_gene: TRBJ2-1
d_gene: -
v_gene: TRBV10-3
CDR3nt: TGTGCCATCAGTGAGTCGAAGGGGGGGCGCAATGAGCAGTTCTTC
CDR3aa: CAISESKGGRNEQFF

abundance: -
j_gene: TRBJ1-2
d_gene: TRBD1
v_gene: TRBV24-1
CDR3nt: TGTGCCACCAGTGGCGGAGGGGGCAAAAACTATGGCTACACCTTC
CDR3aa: CATSGGGGKNYGYTF

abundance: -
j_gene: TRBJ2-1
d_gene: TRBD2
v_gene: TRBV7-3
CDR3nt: TGTGCCAGCAGACCCATGGGGGGGGAATACAATGAGCAGTTCTTC
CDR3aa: CASRPMGGEYNEQFF

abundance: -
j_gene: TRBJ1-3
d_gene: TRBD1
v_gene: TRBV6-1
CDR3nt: TGTGCCAGCAGTGAAGTTGCGGTCAGGGGGCTTGGAAACACCATATATTTT
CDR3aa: CASSEVAVRGLGNTIYF

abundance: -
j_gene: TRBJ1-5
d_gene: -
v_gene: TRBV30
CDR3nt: TGTGCCTGGAGTGTACGGGGTAATCAGCCCCAGCATTTT
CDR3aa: CAWSVRGNQPQHF

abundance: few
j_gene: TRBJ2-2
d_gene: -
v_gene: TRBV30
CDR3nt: TGTGCCTGGAATCCGAGCACCGGGGAGCTGTTTTTT
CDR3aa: CAWNPSTGELFF

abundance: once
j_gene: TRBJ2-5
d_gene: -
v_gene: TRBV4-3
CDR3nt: TGCGCCAGCAGCCAAGATAAAGGGAGTGTCGGGGAGACCCAGTACTTC
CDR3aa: CASSQDKGSVGETQYF

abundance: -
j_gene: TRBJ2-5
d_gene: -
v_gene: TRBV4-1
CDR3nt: TGCGCCAGCAGCCAAGATCAGGGCAGGGGAGAGACCCAGTACTTC
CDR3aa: CASSQDQGRGETQYF

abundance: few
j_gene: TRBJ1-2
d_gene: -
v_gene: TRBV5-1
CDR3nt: TGCGCCAGCAGCTTGGGGACAGTTCTGGGTGGCTACACCTTC
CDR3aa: CASSLGTVLGGYTF

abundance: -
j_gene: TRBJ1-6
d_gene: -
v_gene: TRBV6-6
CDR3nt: TGTGCCAGCAGTACTACGGACAGAATAAATTCACCCCTCCACTTT
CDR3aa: CASSTTDRINSPLHF

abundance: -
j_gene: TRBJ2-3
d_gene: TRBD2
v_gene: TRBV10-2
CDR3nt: TGCGCCAGCACCACCGGGACTAGCGGGGCCGATACGCAGTATTTT
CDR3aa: CASTTGTSGADTQYF

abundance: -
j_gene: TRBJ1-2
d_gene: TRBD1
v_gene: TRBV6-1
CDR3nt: TGTGCCAGCAGTGGCCGGGACAGACCTTATAACTATGGCTACACCTTC
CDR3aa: CASSGRDRPYNYGYTF

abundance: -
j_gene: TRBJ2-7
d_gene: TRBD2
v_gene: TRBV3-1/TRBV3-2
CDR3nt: TGTGCCAGCAGCCCCATAGCGGGGGCCAAGGATCCTAACAAGCAGTACTTC
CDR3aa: CASSPIAGAKDPNKQYF

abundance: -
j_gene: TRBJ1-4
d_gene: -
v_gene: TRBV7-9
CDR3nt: TGTGCCAGCAGCCTAGCCGGGGCCGCGGGGGAAAAACTGTTTTTT
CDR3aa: CASSLAGAAGEKLFF

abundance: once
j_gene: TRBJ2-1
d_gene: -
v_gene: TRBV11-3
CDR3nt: TGTGCCAGCAGCTTAGATAGGCGGGGCCCCTACAATGAGCAGTTCTTC
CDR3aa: CASSLDRRGPYNEQFF

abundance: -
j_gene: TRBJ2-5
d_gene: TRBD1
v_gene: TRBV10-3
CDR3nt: TGTGCCATCAGTGAGTCGATGGGACAGGGGCCAGAGACCCAGTACTTC
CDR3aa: CAISESMGQGPETQYF

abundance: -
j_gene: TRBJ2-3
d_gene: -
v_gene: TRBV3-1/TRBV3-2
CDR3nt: TGTGCCAGCAGCCATACCGGGACGAGGTTTTGGGGGGAGCCAGATACGCAGTATTTT
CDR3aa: CASSHTGTRFWGEPDTQYF

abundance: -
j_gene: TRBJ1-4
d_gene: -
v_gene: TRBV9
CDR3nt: TGTGCCAGCAGCGTAGGGAGGGGACGGGCGGCGGATGAAAAACTGTTTTTT
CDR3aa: CASSVGRGRAADEKLFF

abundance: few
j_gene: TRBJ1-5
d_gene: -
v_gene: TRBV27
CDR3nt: TGTGCCAGCGGGGCATCCACCTATAGCAATCAGCCCCAGCATTTT
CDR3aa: CASGASTYSNQPQHF

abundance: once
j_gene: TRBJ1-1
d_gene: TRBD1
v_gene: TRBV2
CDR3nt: TGTGCCAGCACCCCTGGCCAGGGGGCGGACACTGAAGCTTTCTTT
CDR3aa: CASTPGQGADTEAFF

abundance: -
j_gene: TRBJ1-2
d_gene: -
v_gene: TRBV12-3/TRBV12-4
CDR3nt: TGTGCCAGCAGTTTGTGGGGGCCTACCGGCTACACCTTC
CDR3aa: CASSLWGPTGYTF

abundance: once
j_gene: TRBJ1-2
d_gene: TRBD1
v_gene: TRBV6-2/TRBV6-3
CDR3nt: TGTGCCAGCAGTTCTAGTCCCGGGACAGGCGGTGGCTACACCTTC
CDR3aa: CASSSSPGTGGGYTF

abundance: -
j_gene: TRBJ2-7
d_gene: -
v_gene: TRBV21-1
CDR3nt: TGTGCCAGCAGCAAAGGGCCTGGCGGGGGGTCCTACGAGCAGTACTTC
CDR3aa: CASSKGPGGGSYEQYF

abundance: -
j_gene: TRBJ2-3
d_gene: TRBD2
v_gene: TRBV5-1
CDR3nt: TGCGCCAGCGGATTTAGCGGGGACCCTTATACGCAGTATTTT
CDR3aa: CASGFSGDPYTQYF

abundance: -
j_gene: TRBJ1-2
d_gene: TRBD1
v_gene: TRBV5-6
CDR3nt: TGTGCCAGCAGGCCAGGGGGCGCGGACTATGGCTACACCTTC
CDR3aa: CASRPGGADYGYTF

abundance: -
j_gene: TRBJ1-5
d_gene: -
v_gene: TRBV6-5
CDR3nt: TGTGCCAGCAGGAGGACAGTTAATAGCAATCAGCCCCAGCATTTT
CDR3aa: CASRRTVNSNQPQHF

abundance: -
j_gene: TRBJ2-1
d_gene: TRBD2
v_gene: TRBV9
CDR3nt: TGTGCCAGCAGCGTAGACGGGGGGACCTACAATGAGCAGTTCTTC
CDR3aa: CASSVDGGTYNEQFF

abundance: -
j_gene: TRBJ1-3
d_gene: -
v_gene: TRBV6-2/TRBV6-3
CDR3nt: TGTGCCAGCAGCAAGATTAGCGACCTCTCTGGAAACACCATATATTTT
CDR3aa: CASSKISDLSGNTIYF

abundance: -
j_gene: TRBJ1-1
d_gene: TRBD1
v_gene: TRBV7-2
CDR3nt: TGTGCCAGCAGCCCTCGAGGGACAGTTAACACTGAAGCTTTCTTT
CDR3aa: CASSPRGTVNTEAFF